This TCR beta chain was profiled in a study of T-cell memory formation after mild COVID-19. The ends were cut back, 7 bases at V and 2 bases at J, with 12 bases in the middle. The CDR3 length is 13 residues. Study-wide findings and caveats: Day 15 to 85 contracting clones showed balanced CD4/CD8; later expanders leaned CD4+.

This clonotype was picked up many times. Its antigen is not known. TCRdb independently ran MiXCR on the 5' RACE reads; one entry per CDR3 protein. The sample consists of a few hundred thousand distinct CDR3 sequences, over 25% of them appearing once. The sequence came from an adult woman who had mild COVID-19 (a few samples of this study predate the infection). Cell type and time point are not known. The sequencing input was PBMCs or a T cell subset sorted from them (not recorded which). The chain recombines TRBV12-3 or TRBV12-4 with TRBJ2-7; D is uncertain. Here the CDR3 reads CASTKDATYEQYF. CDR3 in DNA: TGTGCCAGCACCAAAGACGCAACCTACGAGCAGTACTTC.